The following is a T cell receptor beta chain sequence with its context. This record comes from a study of blood T cell repertoires in COVID-19. Assay used: immunoSEQ multiplex PCR; TCRdb lists only in-frame clones, some missing. The sample has about 210,000 clones, approximately 90% seen once. V lost 6 bases and J lost 7; bases outside the gene matches: 6. The germline CDR1 and CDR2 sequences are MNHEY and SVGAGI. The CDR3 totals 14 residues. This sequence joins TRBV6-5 and TRBJ2-7; 13 bases are shared with TRBD2. The sequencing sample was made of peripheral blood. The TCR comes from a man under 40 with acute or convalescent COVID-19. This CDR3 is CASRTSGRILEQYF. The CDR3 DNA reads TGTGCCAGCAGGACTAGCGGGAGGATCCTGGAGCAGTACTTC.